Listed below are T cell receptor beta chains from one sample, sequenced in a study of blood T cell repertoires in COVID-19. TCRdb's table, derived via immunoSEQ multiplex PCR, lists solely in-frame clones and lacks some. The sample includes over 40,000 clones, around 92% of them seen just once. The sequenced sample consisted of peripheral blood. The receptors originated from a human donor in a cohort sampled during active COVID-19. Both conserved end residues are part of each CDR3. Each record gives: V gene, clone size, D gene, J gene, CDR3 protein, CDR3 DNA. A D gene is named only where the DNA matches it firmly. Expanded clones are given a class, and other clones once, few, many or no size at all.

>TRBV6-6|.|TRBD1|TRBJ1-3
CASSPTGYGNTIYF
TGTGCCAGCAGTCCGACAGGGTACGGAAACACCATATATTTT
>TRBV2|.|TRBD2|TRBJ2-1
CASSTSGTKISYNEQFF
TGTGCCAGCAGTACTTCTGGGACTAAAATATCCTACAATGAGCAGTTCTTC
>TRBV27|.|.|TRBJ1-1
CASSLDLNTEAFF
TGTGCCAGCAGTCTAGATCTGAACACTGAAGCTTTCTTT
>TRBV9|once|TRBD2|TRBJ2-3
CASSVASGGAGDTQYF
TGTGCCAGCAGCGTAGCCAGCGGGGGGGCCGGAGATACGCAGTATTTT
>TRBV29-1|.|.|TRBJ2-7
CSVGTFEAEQYF
TGCAGCGTTGGGACATTTGAGGCCGAGCAGTACTTC
>TRBV6-2/TRBV6-3|.|TRBD1|TRBJ1-5
CASSYSDRAFNQPQHF
TGTGCCAGCAGTTACTCGGACAGGGCCTTCAATCAGCCCCAGCATTTT
>TRBV5-4|.|TRBD1|TRBJ2-7
CASSGPGQGSYEQYF
TGTGCCAGCAGCGGGCCGGGACAGGGCTCCTACGAGCAGTACTTC
>TRBV18|.|.|TRBJ1-1
CASSPPGARTEAFF
TGTGCCAGCTCACCACCGGGGGCGAGGACTGAAGCTTTCTTT
>TRBV2|.|TRBD1|TRBJ1-5
CASSGTGWPNQPQHF
TGTGCCAGCAGTGGGACAGGTTGGCCCAATCAGCCCCAGCATTTT
>TRBV24-1|.|TRBD1|TRBJ1-2
CATSEAWTGGNYGYTF
TGTGCCACCAGTGAAGCCTGGACAGGGGGAAACTATGGCTACACCTTC
>TRBV29-1|.|.|TRBJ2-3
CSVEASGTDTQYF
TGCAGCGTTGAGGCTAGCGGCACAGATACGCAGTATTTT
>TRBV7-2|.|.|TRBJ1-1
CASSLAGGTNTEAFF
TGTGCCAGCAGCTTAGCTGGCGGGACGAACACTGAAGCTTTCTTT
>TRBV12-3/TRBV12-4|.|.|TRBJ2-1
CASSFRDEQFF
TGTGCCAGCAGTTTCAGGGATGAGCAGTTCTTC
>TRBV27|.|TRBD2|TRBJ2-7
CAAGPVAREQYF
TGTGCAGCGGGGCCGGTCGCGCGGGAGCAGTACTTC
>TRBV18|.|TRBD1|TRBJ1-2
CASSPPMDRFYGYTF
TGTGCCAGCTCACCACCCATGGACAGGTTCTATGGCTACACCTTC
>TRBV18|.|TRBD1|TRBJ1-4
CASLDRGGNEKLFF
TGTGCCAGCTTGGACAGGGGTGGTAATGAAAAACTGTTTTTT
>TRBV18|.|.|TRBJ1-1
CASSSGVGEAFF
TGTGCCAGCTCATCAGGGGTGGGTGAAGCTTTCTTT
>TRBV18|.|.|TRBJ2-7
CASSPQGLSYEQYF
TGTGCCAGCTCACCCCAAGGACTTTCCTACGAGCAGTACTTC
>TRBV6-5|.|.|TRBJ1-2
CASRGGANYGYTF
TGTGCCAGCCGGGGGGGGGCTAACTATGGCTACACCTTC
>TRBV4-3|once|.|TRBJ2-3
CASSQQPGSTGTQYF
TGCGCCAGCAGCCAACAACCGGGTTCCACCGGTACGCAGTATTTT
>TRBV18|.|TRBD1|TRBJ2-5
CASSTGTGLGETQYF
TGTGCCAGCTCAACCGGGACAGGGCTCGGGGAGACCCAGTACTTC
>TRBV13|.|TRBD1|TRBJ2-7
CASSWGQVSYEQYF
TGTGCCAGCAGCTGGGGACAGGTCTCCTACGAGCAGTACTTC
>TRBV27|.|.|TRBJ1-1
CASSLSPQGGTEAFF
TGTGCCAGCAGTTTATCCCCGCAGGGAGGCACTGAAGCTTTCTTT